This entry is about one T cell receptor beta chain. Its antigen remains unidentified. The method was immunoSEQ multiplex PCR; TCRdb's version includes in-frame clones alone and lacks a portion of them. This sample carries 99,000 or so clones, around 90% of them seen once, and the ten largest clones take over 7.5%. The record originates from a study of T cell responses to AZD1222 COVID-19 vaccine. The study's findings and limits: Donors were chiefly white British, with a greater number of females, and clonal diversity was perhaps underestimated. Two doses of AZD1222 preceded a rise in Spike-specific TCR breadth and depth.

V lost 3 bases and J 9 bases, leaving 14 bases between the germline ends. Germline assignment: CDR1 KGHSH and CDR2 LQKENI. The CDR3 spans 13 residues. The source of this sequence is an adult in good health. This rearrangement joins TRBV18 to TRBJ1-2; D not resolved. The specimen comprised peripheral blood, sampled on day 0 of AZD1222 vaccination. In nucleotides, the CDR3 is TGTGCCAGCTCACCCAACATGGACCAGAGCTACACCTTC. Protein sequence: CASSPNMDQSYTF. Combining the CDR3 with reference TRBV18 and TRBJ1-2 gives the whole variable domain NAGVMQNPRHLVRRRGQEARLRCSPMKGHSHVYWYRQLPEEGLKFMVYLQKENIIDESGMPKERFSAEFPKEGPSILRIQQVVRGDSAAYFCASSPNMDQSYTFGSGTRLTVV.